Listed here is a single T cell receptor beta chain. The CDR3 loop spans 17 amino acids. Trimming cost V 2 bases and J 3 bases; bases outside gene matches: 10. The germline CDR1 and CDR2 sequences are MNHNS and SASEGT. PCR primers comprised 60 Vbeta and 13 Jbeta primers. Libraries were prepared by immunoSEQ multiplex PCR; TCRdb keeps only in-frame clonotypes and omits some of them. This table has about 130,000 clones, roughly 70% appearing once. The data were obtained in a study of cytomegalovirus exposure and HLA in healthy donors. This rearrangement joins TRBV6-1 to TRBJ1-5; TRBD1 matches 7 bases. The sequence was obtained from a man aged 40-50 years in good health and CMV-seronegative. Sequenced sample: PBMCs. CDR3 in amino acids: CASSEKPGGRNNQPQHF. In nucleotides, the CDR3 is TGTGCCAGCAGTGAAAAGCCAGGGGGAAGGAACAATCAGCCCCAGCATTTT.